This T cell receptor beta chain was found in a study of blood T cell repertoires in COVID-19. For the study at large: The United States, Italy and Spain provided the acute and convalescent COVID-19 samples. PBMCs, B-cell-depleted T cells, or T cells provided the cDNA or gDNA that made up the material.

The authors' processing: Counts of nucleated cells, estimated from reference gene primer amplification, were obtained. TCRdb keeps only in-frame clones here, not all; method: immunoSEQ multiplex PCR. The DNA was the basis for D and trimming; V, J and clone size are from that table. This repertoire shows roughly 99,000 clones, approximately 88% found once; its top ten account for about 4%. V gave up 0 bases and J gave up 1 base, with 7 bases separating them. This CDR3 is 14 amino acids long. The germline V gene has CDR1 MNHEY and CDR2 SVGEGT. Input material: peripheral blood. This sequence joins TRBV6-2 or TRBV6-3 and TRBJ2-7; D remains ambiguous. The sequence derives from a human donor in a cohort sampled during active COVID-19. The CDR3: CASSYSGGSYEQYV. CDR3 sequence (DNA): TGTGCCAGCAGTTACTCAGGCGGATCCTACGAGCAGTACGTC.